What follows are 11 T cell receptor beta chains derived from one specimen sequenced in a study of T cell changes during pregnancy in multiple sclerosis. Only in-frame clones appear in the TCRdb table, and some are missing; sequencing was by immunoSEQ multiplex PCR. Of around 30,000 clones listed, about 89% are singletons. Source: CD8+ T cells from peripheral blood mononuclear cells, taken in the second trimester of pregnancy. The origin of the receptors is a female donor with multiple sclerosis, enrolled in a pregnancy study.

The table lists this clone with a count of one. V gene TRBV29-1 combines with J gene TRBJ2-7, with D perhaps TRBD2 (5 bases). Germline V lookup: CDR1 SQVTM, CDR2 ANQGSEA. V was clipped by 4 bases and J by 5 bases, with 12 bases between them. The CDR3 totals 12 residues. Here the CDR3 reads CSVAGSRNEQYF. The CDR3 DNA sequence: TGCAGCGTTGCGGGGAGTCGCAACGAGCAGTACTTC.

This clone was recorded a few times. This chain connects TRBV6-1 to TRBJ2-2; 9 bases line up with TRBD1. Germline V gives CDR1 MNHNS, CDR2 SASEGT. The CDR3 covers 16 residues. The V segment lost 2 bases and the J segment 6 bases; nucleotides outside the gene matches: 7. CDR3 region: CASSEYGTGLSGELFF. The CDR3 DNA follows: TGTGCCAGCAGTGAATACGGGACAGGGCTCTCCGGGGAGCTGTTTTTT.

In nucleotides, the CDR3 is TGTGCCAGCAGTGAATTTTTGCTAGCGGATTACACAGATACGCAGTATTTT. The encoded protein is CASSEFLLADYTDTQYF. The chain employs TRBV2 and TRBJ2-3, with 7 bases that match TRBD2. V lost 2 bases, J lost 2 bases, and 10 bases stayed unmatched. This CDR3 is 17 amino acids long. Germline values: CDR1 SNHLY, CDR2 FYNNEI.

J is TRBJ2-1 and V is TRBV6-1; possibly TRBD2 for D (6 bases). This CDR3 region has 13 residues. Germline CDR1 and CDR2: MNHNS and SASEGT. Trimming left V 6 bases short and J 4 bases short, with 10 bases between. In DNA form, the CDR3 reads TGTGCCAGCAGGGTAGCGGAGTACAATGAGCAGTTCTTC. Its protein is CASRVAEYNEQFF.

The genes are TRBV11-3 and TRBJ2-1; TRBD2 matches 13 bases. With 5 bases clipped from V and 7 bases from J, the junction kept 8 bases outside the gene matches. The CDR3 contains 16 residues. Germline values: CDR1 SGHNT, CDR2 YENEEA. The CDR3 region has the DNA TGTGCCAGCAGCCCCGGACTAGCGGGGGCCCCTAATGAGCAGTTCTTC. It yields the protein CASSPGLAGAPNEQFF.

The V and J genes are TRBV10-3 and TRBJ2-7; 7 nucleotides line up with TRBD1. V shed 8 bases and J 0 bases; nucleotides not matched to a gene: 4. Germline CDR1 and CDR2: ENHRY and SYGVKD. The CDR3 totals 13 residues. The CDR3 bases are TGTGCCATCTGGGGGACAGACTCCTACGAGCAGTACTTC. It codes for CAIWGTDSYEQYF.

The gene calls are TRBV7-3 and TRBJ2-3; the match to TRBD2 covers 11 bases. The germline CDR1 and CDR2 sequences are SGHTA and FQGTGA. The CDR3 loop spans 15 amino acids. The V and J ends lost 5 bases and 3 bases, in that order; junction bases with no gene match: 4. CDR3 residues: CASSISGGATDTQYF. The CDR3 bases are TGTGCCAGCAGCATTAGCGGGGGGGCAACAGATACGCAGTATTTT.

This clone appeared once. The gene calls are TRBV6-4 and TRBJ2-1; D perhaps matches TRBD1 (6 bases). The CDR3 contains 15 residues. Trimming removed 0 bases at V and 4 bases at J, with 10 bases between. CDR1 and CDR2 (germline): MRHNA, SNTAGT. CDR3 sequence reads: CASSDSSQGYNEQFF. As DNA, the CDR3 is TGTGCCAGCAGTGACTCTTCCCAGGGGTACAATGAGCAGTTCTTC.

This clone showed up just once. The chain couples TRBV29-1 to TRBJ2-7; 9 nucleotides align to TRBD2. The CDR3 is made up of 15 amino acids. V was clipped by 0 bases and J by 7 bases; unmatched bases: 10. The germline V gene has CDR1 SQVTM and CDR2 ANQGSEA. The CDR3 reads CSVEDLGGGAGEQYF. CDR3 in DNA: TGCAGCGTTGAAGATCTTGGCGGGGGGGCGGGGGAGCAGTACTTC.

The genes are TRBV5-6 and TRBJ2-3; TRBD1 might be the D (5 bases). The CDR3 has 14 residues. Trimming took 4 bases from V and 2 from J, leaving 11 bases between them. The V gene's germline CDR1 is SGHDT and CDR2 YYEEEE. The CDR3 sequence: CASSHRGITDTQYF. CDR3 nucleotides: TGTGCCAGCAGCCATAGGGGTATCACAGATACGCAGTATTTT.

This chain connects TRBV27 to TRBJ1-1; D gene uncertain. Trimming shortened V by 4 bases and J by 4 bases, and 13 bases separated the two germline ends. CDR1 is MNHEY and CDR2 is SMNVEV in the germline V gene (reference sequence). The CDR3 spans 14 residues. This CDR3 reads CASSWSPSGTEAFF. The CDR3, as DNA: TGTGCCAGCAGTTGGTCACCCTCGGGCACTGAAGCTTTCTTT.